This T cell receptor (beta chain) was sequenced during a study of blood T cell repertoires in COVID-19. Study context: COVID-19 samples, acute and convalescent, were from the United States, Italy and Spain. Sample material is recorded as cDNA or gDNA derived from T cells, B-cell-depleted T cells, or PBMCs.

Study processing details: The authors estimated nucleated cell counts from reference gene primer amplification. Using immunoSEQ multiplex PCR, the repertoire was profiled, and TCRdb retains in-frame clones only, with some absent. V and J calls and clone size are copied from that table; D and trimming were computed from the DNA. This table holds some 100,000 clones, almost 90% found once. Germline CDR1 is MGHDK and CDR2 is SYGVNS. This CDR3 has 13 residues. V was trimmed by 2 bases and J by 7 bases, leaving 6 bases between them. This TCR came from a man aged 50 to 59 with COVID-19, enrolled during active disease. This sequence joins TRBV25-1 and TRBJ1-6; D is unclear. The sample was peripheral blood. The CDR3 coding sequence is TGTGCCAGCAGTGAACTCGAGAATTCACCCCTCCACTTT. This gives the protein CASSELENSPLHF.